The source of this T cell receptor beta chain is a study of shared clonotypes between healthy human individuals (TCRdb year 2020). In terms of the full investigation: The cohort comprised a couple of women and a few men aged 18 to 49 years. Libraries were prepared and TCR repertoires were sequenced by different laboratories using diverse techniques, in order to increase sequencing depth and limit assay-specific biases. For each donor, three plates each were used for CD4 naive and CD4 memory, two plates were used for CD8 naive, and one plate was used for CD8 memory. To estimate repertoire size and how much clonotype sharing occurs between individuals, the study deeply sequenced the blood TCR repertoires of roughly 5 healthy adults. Between about 0.94 and 8.9 billion PBMCs per donor were obtained by leukapheresis. Beyond this particular receptor, the publication reports: The small number of donors limited the genetic and exposure-history diversity represented. Compared with non-shared clonotypes, clonotypes shared by all four sorted-subset donors had higher generation probabilities. Pairwise subsampling led to the expectation that sequencing depth would affect the degree of clonotype sharing among donors. Even with the large sequencing depth, rarefaction of the sorted-subset datasets indicated that sequencing was incomplete. Naive subsets generally had larger estimated clonotype richness than memory subsets. Across four donors, approximately 5% of naive CD4, approximately 3.6% of naive CD8, 2% to 2.5% of memory CD4, and about 0.44% of memory CD8 clonotypes were shared. Sampling was restricted to blood, and TCR repertoires in tissues likely differ from the TCR repertoires found in blood.

Of note for this clone: What antigen it recognizes has not been identified. No base quality values were provided; no much bigger clone lies one nucleotide off.

Reading the germline V gene gives CDR1 LGHNT and CDR2 FRNRAP. V and J are trimmed by 5 bases and 1 base, and the gene matches miss 9 bases of the junction. The CDR3 starts with the cysteine, ends with the phenylalanine, and has 17 residues. The entry retains the CDR3 DNA only, 51 bases that are in frame from base 1. The donors were healthy, HIV-negative adults with no recently reported acute infections or vaccinations. Every donor was a Caucasian adult living in Nashville, Tennessee, USA. CD4+ T cells were enriched by magnetic negative selection; naive cells were then positively selected on CD45RA, and the negative fraction formed the memory subset. After blood collection by leukapheresis, PBMCs were isolated using Ficoll-Histopaque density gradient centrifugation and then cryopreserved in the vapor phase of liquid nitrogen. Analytical flow cytometry was used to check the purity and quantity of each magnetically sorted T cell population. Each sorted fraction had its genomic DNA isolated and then quantified by UV absorbance on a Nanodrop 2000c.

TCR CDR3 regions were amplified from genomic DNA by multiplex PCR using the deep immunoSEQ assay. Extracted genomic DNA from each cell subset was spread evenly across all wells of several immunoSEQ 96-well plates, with each plate serving as a replicate. For sorted subsets, approximately 0.2 ug of genomic DNA, equivalent to about 30,000 T cell genomes, went into each replicate PCR. The purified libraries were quantified using a Qubit 3.0 fluorometer, sized with a Bioanalyzer 2100, and then quantified again using the KAPA Library Quantification kit. Each immunoSEQ 96-well plate was sequenced on its own single-read 150-cycle Illumina NextSeq 550 flow cell. From the authors' description of their analysis: Because the immunoSEQ output included only junctional sequences and no quality scores, the filtering could not be the same as the filtering used for full-length reads. To assign V/J genes and CDR3, sequences were annotated using PyIR, a Python wrapper for IgBLAST v1.9, with IMGT germline references. Reads were filtered out if the reads had weak V/J assignments (E-value above 1e-6), no CDR3, stop codons, out-of-frame junctions, or ambiguous translated residues. V3J clonotypes were defined by identical inferred V gene, J gene, and CDR3 amino acid sequence. To compute the percentage overlap between repertoires, the number of shared unique clonotypes was divided by the size of the smaller repertoire. Repertoire richness was assessed with RTK rarefaction, the Chao1 estimator, and Recon v2.1 estimates of unobserved clonotypes. Generation probabilities for all TCRbeta clonotypes obtained by the gDNA method from a handful of donors were computed using OLGA. Not all clones reach the TCRdb copy of this immuneACCESS table, which keeps in-frame sequences only. Checked studies attribute under half of the gap to unresolved V genes and leave the rest unexplained. V and J calls and clone size are given by that table; D and trimming were obtained from the DNA. For this sample there are around 180,000 clones; 90% to 95% appear just once. The ten biggest clones cover 0.065% to 0.07% of the sample.

The specimen sequenced was naive CD4+ T cells sorted from blood. According to the study, the label for this sample's cell subset or site signals: CD45RA+ positively selected. The origin of this receptor is a woman in her 30s in good health. In this chain, TRBV12-5 is recombined with TRBJ1-4; the central 8 bases match TRBD1. The DNA is as follows: TGTGCTAGTGGTCTACATCTCAGGGGGCGAACTAATGAAAAACTGTTTTTT. Its protein product is CASGLHLRGRTNEKLFF.